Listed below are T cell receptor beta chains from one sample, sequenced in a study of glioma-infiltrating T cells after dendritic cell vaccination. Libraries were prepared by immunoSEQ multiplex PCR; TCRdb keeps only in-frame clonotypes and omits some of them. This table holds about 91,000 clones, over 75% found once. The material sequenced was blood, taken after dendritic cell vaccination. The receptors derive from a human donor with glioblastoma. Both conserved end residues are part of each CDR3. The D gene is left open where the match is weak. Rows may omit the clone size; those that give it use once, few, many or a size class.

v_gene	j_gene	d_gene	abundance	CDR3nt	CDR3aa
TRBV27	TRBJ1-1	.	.	TGTGCCAGCAGTTTATCGGTGAACGGGGGGGGAAGGGCTTTCTTT	CASSLSVNGGGRAFF
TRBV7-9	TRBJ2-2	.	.	TGTGCCAGCAGCTTAGAAGGGGCCGGGGAGCTGTTTTTT	CASSLEGAGELFF
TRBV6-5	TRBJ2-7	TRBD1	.	TGTGCCAGCAGTTACTCCGGGACAGCTGTTTCCTACGAGCAGTACTTC	CASSYSGTAVSYEQYF
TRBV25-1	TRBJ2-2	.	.	TGTGCCAGCAGTGAAGGGCGGGACACCGGGGAGCTGTTTTTT	CASSEGRDTGELFF
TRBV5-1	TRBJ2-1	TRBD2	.	TGCGCCAGCAGCTTGGCCGACTGGGGGGGTCTTGATTACAATGAGCAGTTCTTC	CASSLADWGGLDYNEQFF
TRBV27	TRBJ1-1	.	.	TGTGCCAGCAGTTTGAAGTATCAGGGGAATGAAGCTTTCTTT	CASSLKYQGNEAFF
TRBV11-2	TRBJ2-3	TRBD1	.	TGTGCCAGCAGCGCCCCGGCTGGGACAGACACAGATACGCAGTATTTT	CASSAPAGTDTDTQYF
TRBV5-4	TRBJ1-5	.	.	TGTGCCAGCAGCCAATGGGGGGGGGAAAATCAGCCCCAGCATTTT	CASSQWGGENQPQHF
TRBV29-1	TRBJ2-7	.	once	TGCAGCGCAATAAGGGGAAGTCAGGGTTACGAGCAGTACTTC	CSAIRGSQGYEQYF
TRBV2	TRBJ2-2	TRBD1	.	TGTGCCGGGCAACAGGGGCCCTCGAACACCGGGGAGCTGTTTTTT	CAGQQGPSNTGELFF
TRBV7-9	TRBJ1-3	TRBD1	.	TGTGCCAGCAGCTTAGCCGGACAGGGGAGCTCTGGAAACACCATATATTTT	CASSLAGQGSSGNTIYF
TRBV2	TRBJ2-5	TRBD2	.	TGTGCCGGAGGGACTAGCGGGCGGGAGACCCAGTACTTC	CAGGTSGRETQYF
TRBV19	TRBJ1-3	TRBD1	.	TGTGCCAGTAGTATAAGGGGGACAGAATCAAGAAACACCATATATTTT	CASSIRGTESRNTIYF
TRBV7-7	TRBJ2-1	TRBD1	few	TGTGCCAGCAGCCCTGCTTGGGACAGCTCCTACAATGAGCAGTTCTTC	CASSPAWDSSYNEQFF
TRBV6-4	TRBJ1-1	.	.	TGTGCCAGCAGTGACTGGAGATCGGGGTTGAGTGAAGCTTTCTTT	CASSDWRSGLSEAFF
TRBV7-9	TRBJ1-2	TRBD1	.	TGTGCCAGCAGCTCGACCGGAGCCGGGACAGGGGGCAGGAACTATGGCTACACCTTC	CASSSTGAGTGGRNYGYTF
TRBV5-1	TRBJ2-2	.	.	TGCGCCAGCAGTAGGAGCGCCTACACCGGGGAGCTGTTTTTT	CASSRSAYTGELFF
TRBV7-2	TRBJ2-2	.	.	TGTGCCAGCAGCTTAGGTCGCGGGGGCAACACCGGGGAGCTGTTTTTT	CASSLGRGGNTGELFF
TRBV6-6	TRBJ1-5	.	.	TGTGCCAGCAGTTCTTACGCTCCCAGGGATAATCAGCCCCAGCATTTT	CASSSYAPRDNQPQHF
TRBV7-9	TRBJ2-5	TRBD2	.	TGTGCCAGCAGCCCACTCGGGGGGGGAATCCAGTACTTC	CASSPLGGGIQYF
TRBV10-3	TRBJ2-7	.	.	TGTGCCATCAGTGCCGGTTATGACGAGCAGTACTTC	CAISAGYDEQYF
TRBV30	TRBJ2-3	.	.	TGTGCCTGGAGTGGGAGCGGCACAGATACGCAGTATTTT	CAWSGSGTDTQYF
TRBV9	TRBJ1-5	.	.	TGTGCCAGCAGCCCCAATCGGGGTTCTCAGCCCCAGCATTTT	CASSPNRGSQPQHF